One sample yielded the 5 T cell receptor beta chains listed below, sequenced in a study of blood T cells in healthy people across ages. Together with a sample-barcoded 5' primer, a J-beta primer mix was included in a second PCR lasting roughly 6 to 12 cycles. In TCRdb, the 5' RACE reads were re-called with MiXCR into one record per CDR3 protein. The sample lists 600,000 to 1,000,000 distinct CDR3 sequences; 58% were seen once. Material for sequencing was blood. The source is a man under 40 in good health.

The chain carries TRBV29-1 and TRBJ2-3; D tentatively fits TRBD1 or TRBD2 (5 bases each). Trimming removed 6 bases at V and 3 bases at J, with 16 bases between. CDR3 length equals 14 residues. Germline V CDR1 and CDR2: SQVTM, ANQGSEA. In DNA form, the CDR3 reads TGCAGCGTAACCCCGGGACCGGTAACAGATACGCAGTATTTT. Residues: CSVTPGPVTDTQYF.

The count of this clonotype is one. The CDR3 region has the DNA TGTGCCGGACTGGCATGCAGGGGTCTCGAGCAGTACTTC. The encoded protein is CAGLACRGLEQYF. This chain connects TRBV21-1 to TRBJ2-5; the D call in the table, TRBD1, was not verified against the DNA. Near its end, the DNA agrees better with TRBJ2-7, so the J call may be wrong. TRBV21-1 counts as a pseudogene. The CDR3 runs to 13 residues.

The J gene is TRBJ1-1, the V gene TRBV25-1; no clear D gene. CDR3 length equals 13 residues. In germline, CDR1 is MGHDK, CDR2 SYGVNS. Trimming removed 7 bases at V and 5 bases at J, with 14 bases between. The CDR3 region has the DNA TGTGCCAGCATATCGGGTGGAGGAACTGAAGCTTTCTTT. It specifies CASISGGGTEAFF.

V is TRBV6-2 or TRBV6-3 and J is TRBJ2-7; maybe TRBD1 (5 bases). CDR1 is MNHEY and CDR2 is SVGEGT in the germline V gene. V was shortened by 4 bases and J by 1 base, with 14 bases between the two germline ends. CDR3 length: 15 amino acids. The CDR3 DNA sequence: TGTGCCAGCAGTTCCGACAGTCCCCTTTCCTACGAGCAGTACTTC. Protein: CASSSDSPLSYEQYF.

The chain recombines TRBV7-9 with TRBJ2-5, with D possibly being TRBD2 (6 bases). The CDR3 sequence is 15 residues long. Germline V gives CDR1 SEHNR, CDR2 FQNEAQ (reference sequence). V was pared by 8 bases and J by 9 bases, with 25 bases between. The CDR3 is CASGYGRTAIGAQYF. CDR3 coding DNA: TGTGCCAGCGGGTATGGGAGGACGGCCATAGGAGCCCAGTACTTC.